These T cell receptor beta chains were read from a single sample in a study of patients and donors after allogeneic stem cell transplantation. TCRdb processed the RT-PCR reads anew with MiXCR; each CDR3 protein has one entry. Of some 160,000 distinct CDR3 sequences listed, approximately 22% were seen once; the top ten hold roughly a quarter. Sample: blood, either unsorted or a sorted T cell fraction (not recorded which). The origin of the receptors is a human donor who was either an allogeneic HSCT recipient or a stem cell or donor lymphocyte infusion donor (not recorded which). It is not recorded whose cells these are; they may come from a transplant donor. Each CDR3 is given with its conserved first and last residue. Each record gives: J gene, D gene, clone size, V gene, CDR3 DNA, CDR3 protein. The D gene is left open where the match is weak. Clone size is stated in some rows and not others, as once, few, many or a class when expanded.

j_call: TRBJ1-1
d_call: TRBD1
clone_size: few
v_call: TRBV15
cdr3_nt: TGTGCCACCAGCAGAGGGACAGGGTTCTCGAACACTGAAGCTTTCTTT
cdr3_aa: CATSRGTGFSNTEAFF

j_call: TRBJ2-3
d_call: TRBD2
clone_size: few
v_call: TRBV24-1
cdr3_nt: TGTGCCACCAGTGACCCCAGCGGGAGCGCAGATACGCAGTATTTT
cdr3_aa: CATSDPSGSADTQYF

j_call: TRBJ1-1
d_call: TRBD1
clone_size: .
v_call: TRBV5-1
cdr3_nt: TGCGCCAGCAGCTTGGAACAGGGGGGCACTGAAGCTTTCTTT
cdr3_aa: CASSLEQGGTEAFF

j_call: TRBJ2-3
d_call: .
clone_size: few
v_call: TRBV7-8
cdr3_nt: TGTGCCAGCAGCTTCATCCTAGGGGATACGCAGTATTTT
cdr3_aa: CASSFILGDTQYF

j_call: TRBJ1-1
d_call: .
clone_size: few
v_call: TRBV14
cdr3_nt: TGTGCCAGCAGCCTTGGGGGGCTGGCTGAAGCTTTCTTT
cdr3_aa: CASSLGGLAEAFF

j_call: TRBJ1-1
d_call: .
clone_size: few
v_call: TRBV6-4
cdr3_nt: TGTGCCAGCAGTTTGGGGGGTAGGAATGAAGCTTTCTTT
cdr3_aa: CASSLGGRNEAFF

j_call: TRBJ2-1
d_call: .
clone_size: .
v_call: TRBV7-9
cdr3_nt: TGTGCCAAAACACAGGGTCCCTACAATGAGCAGTTCTTC
cdr3_aa: CAKTQGPYNEQFF

j_call: TRBJ2-7
d_call: .
clone_size: .
v_call: TRBV30
cdr3_nt: TGTGCCTGGAGTGTAAGAGGCTACGAGCAGTACTTC
cdr3_aa: CAWSVRGYEQYF

j_call: TRBJ1-1
d_call: .
clone_size: .
v_call: TRBV6-5
cdr3_nt: TGTGCCAGCAGTTACGAGGGGGCTGAAGCTTTCTTT
cdr3_aa: CASSYEGAEAFF

j_call: TRBJ2-7
d_call: .
clone_size: .
v_call: TRBV29-1
cdr3_nt: TGCAGCGTTGGAGCAACCTACGAGCAGTACTTC
cdr3_aa: CSVGATYEQYF

j_call: TRBJ1-3
d_call: .
clone_size: .
v_call: TRBV4-3
cdr3_nt: TGCGCCAGCAGCCAAGAGGGTCTCACCTCTGGAAACACCATATATTTT
cdr3_aa: CASSQEGLTSGNTIYF

j_call: TRBJ1-1
d_call: .
clone_size: many
v_call: TRBV5-1
cdr3_nt: TGCGCCAGCAGCTTGTCGAAACTTAACACTGAAGCTTTCTTT
cdr3_aa: CASSLSKLNTEAFF

j_call: TRBJ1-1
d_call: TRBD1
clone_size: few
v_call: TRBV7-8
cdr3_nt: TGTGCCAGCAGCTCCAGGGACAGAGTGAACACTGAAGCTTTCTTT
cdr3_aa: CASSSRDRVNTEAFF

j_call: TRBJ2-1
d_call: .
clone_size: .
v_call: TRBV29-1
cdr3_nt: TGCAGCGTTGACGATCCCGACTCGGGACGGATAAATGAGCAGTTCTTC
cdr3_aa: CSVDDPDSGRINEQFF

j_call: TRBJ2-1
d_call: .
clone_size: few
v_call: TRBV29-1
cdr3_nt: TGCAGCGTTGAGTCGGAATCCTACAATGAGCAGTTCTTC
cdr3_aa: CSVESESYNEQFF

j_call: TRBJ1-6
d_call: TRBD1
clone_size: few
v_call: TRBV3-1
cdr3_nt: TGTGCCAGCAGCCAGGCAGGGGGCCGAGATAATTCACCCCTCCACTTT
cdr3_aa: CASSQAGGRDNSPLHF

j_call: TRBJ2-5
d_call: .
clone_size: .
v_call: TRBV4-2
cdr3_nt: TGTGCCAGCAGCCAAGGGCCGTACCAAGAGACCCAGTACTTC
cdr3_aa: CASSQGPYQETQYF

j_call: TRBJ2-5
d_call: TRBD2
clone_size: .
v_call: TRBV5-1
cdr3_nt: TGCGCCAGCAGCTATGTGGCGGGGGGAAACCAAGAGACCCAGTACTTC
cdr3_aa: CASSYVAGGNQETQYF

j_call: TRBJ2-3
d_call: .
clone_size: .
v_call: TRBV3-1
cdr3_nt: TGTGCCAGCAGCCGGTCCGGGGTAGATACGCAGTATTTT
cdr3_aa: CASSRSGVDTQYF

j_call: TRBJ2-3
d_call: .
clone_size: .
v_call: TRBV6-6
cdr3_nt: TGTGCCAGCTCGGTTTCGGGGGCCTATACGCAGTATTTT
cdr3_aa: CASSVSGAYTQYF

j_call: TRBJ1-4
d_call: .
clone_size: few
v_call: TRBV15
cdr3_nt: TGTGCCACCAGCAATCGACTTGGGAGAGAAAAACTGTTTTTT
cdr3_aa: CATSNRLGREKLFF

j_call: TRBJ2-1
d_call: .
clone_size: .
v_call: TRBV12-3/TRBV12-4
cdr3_nt: TGTGCCAGCAGCCTCCAGGGGAGGTCGTTCTTC
cdr3_aa: CASSLQGRSFF

j_call: TRBJ2-1
d_call: .
clone_size: .
v_call: TRBV6-5
cdr3_nt: TGTGCCAGCAGTTACTCGAGTCAGGCGCTCTACAATGAGCAGTTCTTC
cdr3_aa: CASSYSSQALYNEQFF

j_call: TRBJ2-1
d_call: .
clone_size: .
v_call: TRBV12-3/TRBV12-4
cdr3_nt: TGTGCCAGCAGTCCCCCCCGGGCTACCTACAATGAGCAGTTCTTC
cdr3_aa: CASSPPRATYNEQFF

j_call: TRBJ2-5
d_call: TRBD2
clone_size: .
v_call: TRBV6-5
cdr3_nt: TGTGCCAGCAGTAATAGCGGGGGGGCTCTTGAGACCCAGTACTTC
cdr3_aa: CASSNSGGALETQYF

j_call: TRBJ1-4
d_call: .
clone_size: many
v_call: TRBV5-1
cdr3_nt: TGCGCCAGCAGCTTGTGGGACTTACGCACGGATACTAATGAAAAACTGTTTTTT
cdr3_aa: CASSLWDLRTDTNEKLFF

j_call: TRBJ2-5
d_call: TRBD2
clone_size: few
v_call: TRBV7-2
cdr3_nt: TGTGCCAGCAGCTTTAAGCGGGGATCCTACCAAGAGACCCAGTACTTC
cdr3_aa: CASSFKRGSYQETQYF

j_call: TRBJ2-5
d_call: .
clone_size: few
v_call: TRBV5-6
cdr3_nt: TGTGCCAGCAGTTTTCAGGACAGACAAGAGACCCAGTACTTC
cdr3_aa: CASSFQDRQETQYF

j_call: TRBJ1-5
d_call: .
clone_size: .
v_call: TRBV15
cdr3_nt: TGTGCCACCAGCCCTCAGTCGTATCAGCCCCAGCATTTT
cdr3_aa: CATSPQSYQPQHF